This TCR beta chain was sequenced for a study of tumor-infiltrating lymphocytes in primary liver carcinoma. About the study: Each of the growths was stage T1-T3 N0M0, extending roughly 4.2 to 11 cm across.

With a constant-region primer, TCR beta cDNA was made from 400 to 550 ng of total RNA. Three rounds of nested multiplex PCR with slightly modified ARM-PCR produced TCR beta libraries. TRBV1-TRBV30 forward primers paired with a C-beta reverse primer were used in the first two PCR rounds, which ran approximately 10 cycles each. TCRdb analysed the multiplex PCR reads with MiXCR anew, one entry per CDR3 protein. Of approximately 320,000 distinct CDR3 sequences listed, almost 60% are singletons. The CDR3 sequence is 15 residues long. Trimming at V came to 10 bases and at J to 5 bases, leaving 14 bases not matched to a gene. The study extracted blood RNA from unsorted whole blood and also extracted germline DNA. The patients carried chronic HBV infection and had received no treatment. Sampling before surgery obtained approximately 4 milliliters of peripheral blood.

Sequencing was performed on peripheral blood. The rearrangement links TRBV12-3 or TRBV12-4 to TRBJ2-3; 8 nucleotides match TRBD2. The sequence was collected from a woman in her twenties or thirties with primary liver carcinoma and hepatitis B virus infection. In nucleotides, the CDR3 is TGTGCCATCGCCTCATCACGGGAGGGAAGAGATACGCAGTATTTT. Residues: CAIASSREGRDTQYF.